The rows below give T cell receptor beta chains drawn from one sample of a study of T-cell reconstitution after alpha-beta-depleted transplantation in children. TCRdb redid the calling of the PCR reads with MiXCR, one entry per CDR3 protein. This sample has 190,000 or so distinct CDR3 sequences; around 6.8% occur once, and the top ten carry about 3%. Sequenced here: PBMCs from the stem cell graft donor, sampled from the stem cell graft. The receptors stem from a human donor who donated a stem cell graft to a child with Wiskott-Aldrich syndrome. Both conserved end residues are part of each CDR3. A D gene is named only where the DNA matches it firmly. The listing skips clone size in some rows; elsewhere it reads once, few, many or a size class.

>TRBJ2-7|TRBV20-1|NA|once
TGCTGTGCCAACGGGGGCGGGAGTCGTTTAAGGGCCGGCGAGCAGTACTTC
CCANGGGSRLRAGEQYF
>TRBJ2-1|TRBV7-8|NA|many
TGTGCCAGCAGCTTAAGAGAGATCCCTTTAATATACAATGAGCAGTTCTTC
CASSLREIPLIYNEQFF
>TRBJ1-3|TRBV7-2|TRBD1|many
TGTGCCAGCAGCCTGGACAGGGTAACCACCATATATTTT
CASSLDRVTTIYF
>TRBJ2-1|TRBV2|TRBD1|few
TGTGCCAGCAGTGTTCAGGGACAGAGCTACAATGAGCAGTTCTTC
CASSVQGQSYNEQFF
>TRBJ2-1|TRBV5-1|TRBD1|many
TGCGCCAGCAGACCCACCGGGACAGGACTCTACAATGAGCAGTTCTTC
CASRPTGTGLYNEQFF
>TRBJ1-2|TRBV12-3/TRBV12-4|NA|many
TGTGCCAGCAGCATCTCAACCCACTATGGCTACACCTTC
CASSISTHYGYTF
>TRBJ2-1|TRBV6-5|TRBD1|many
TGTGCCAGCAGGACAGGGTCGGGCTACAATGAGCAGTTCTTC
CASRTGSGYNEQFF
>TRBJ1-1|TRBV6-2/TRBV6-3|NA|many
TGTGCCAGCAGTTACTCGTTATCTGATTTGGCGAATGAAGCTTTCTTT
CASSYSLSDLANEAFF
>TRBJ2-2|TRBV12-3/TRBV12-4|NA|many
TGTGCCAGCAGTTTATCTGTCGCCGGGAACACCGGGGAGCTGTTTTTT
CASSLSVAGNTGELFF
>TRBJ2-5|TRBV5-1|NA|few
TGCGCCAGCAGCTTTGGGAACCAAGAGACCCAGTACTTC
CASSFGNQETQYF
>TRBJ2-1|TRBV12-3/TRBV12-4|NA|many
TGTGCCAGCAGTTCCTCCCGGTCCTACAATGAGCAGTTCTTC
CASSSSRSYNEQFF
>TRBJ2-7|TRBV12-3/TRBV12-4|TRBD2|many
TGTGCCAGCAGTCTAGAGGGACTAGCGGCGCCCTACGAGCAGTACTTC
CASSLEGLAAPYEQYF
>TRBJ1-5|TRBV24-1|TRBD1|NA
TGTGCCACCAGTGAAGACGACAGGGATGGTCAGCCCCAGCATTTT
CATSEDDRDGQPQHF
>TRBJ2-7|TRBV18|NA|few
TGTGCCAGCTCACCCTCTGCGGGGTGGGCCTACGAGCAGTACTTC
CASSPSAGWAYEQYF
>TRBJ1-1|TRBV7-9|NA|many
TGTGCCAGCAGCCTCAATCCGCCTAGGGCTGAAGCTTTCTTT
CASSLNPPRAEAFF
>TRBJ1-2|TRBV7-8|NA|many
TGTGCCAGCAGCTTCGGCACAGCGATCTACTATGGCTACACCTTC
CASSFGTAIYYGYTF
>TRBJ2-7|TRBV6-6|NA|NA
TGTGCCAGCCTTACAGCAGGGTCCGAGCAGTACTTC
CASLTAGSEQYF
>TRBJ1-6|TRBV7-2|NA|few
TGTGCCAGCAGCCCCACCCTCTCCTATAATTCACCCCTCCACTTT
CASSPTLSYNSPLHF
>TRBJ2-7|TRBV4-3|TRBD2|few
TGCGCCAGCAGTCGGGGACGGGGCGGGAGCTCCTACGAGCAGTACTTC
CASSRGRGGSSYEQYF
>TRBJ2-2|TRBV6-1|NA|many
TGTGCCAGCGAGGGAGGCTTCTCGCGGGAGCTGTTTTTT
CASEGGFSRELFF
>TRBJ1-5|TRBV12-3/TRBV12-4|TRBD1|many
TGTGCCAGCAGTTCAGGACAGGGGATAGGCAATCAGCCCCAGCATTTT
CASSSGQGIGNQPQHF
>TRBJ2-1|TRBV12-3/TRBV12-4|TRBD2|many
TGTGCCAGCAGGGGTGGACTAGCGGGAGTCGGTGAGCAGTTCTTC
CASRGGLAGVGEQFF
>TRBJ1-6|TRBV20-1|TRBD1|many
TGCAGTGCTGAGGCAGGGGACAGCGGATCACCCCTCCACTTT
CSAEAGDSGSPLHF
>TRBJ2-1|TRBV10-3|NA|many
TGTGCCATCAGTGTACAGAACAATGAGCAGTTCTTC
CAISVQNNEQFF
>TRBJ2-3|TRBV6-5|NA|NA
TGTGCCAGCAGTTTCGGGGGGCAGGGCACAGATACGCAGTATTTT
CASSFGGQGTDTQYF
>TRBJ2-1|TRBV20-1|TRBD2|many
TGCAGTGCTAGAGTTTCGACTAGCGGGAGAGGCTACAATGAGCAGTTCTTC
CSARVSTSGRGYNEQFF
>TRBJ1-4|TRBV13|NA|many
TGTGCCAGCAGCTCCCGAGAAAGTGAAAAACTGTTTTTT
CASSSRESEKLFF
>TRBJ2-2|TRBV6-1|NA|many
TGTGCCAGCAAGACTCCGAACACCGGGGAGCTGTTTTTT
CASKTPNTGELFF
>TRBJ2-2|TRBV10-3|TRBD1|many
TGTGCCATCAGCCGACAGGGGGCGCCCACCGGGGAGCTGTTTTTT
CAISRQGAPTGELFF
>TRBJ1-1|TRBV6-5|NA|many
TGTGCCAGCAGTTACGATATGAGGACTGAAGCTTTCTTT
CASSYDMRTEAFF
>TRBJ1-1|TRBV4-1|NA|many
TGCGCCAGCAGCCAAGAGGTGGCCACCGAGGGCATGAACACTGAAGCTTTCTTT
CASSQEVATEGMNTEAFF
>TRBJ1-2|TRBV27|NA|many
TGTGCCAGCAGCCCGATAGGGGACTATGGCTACACCTTC
CASSPIGDYGYTF
>TRBJ1-3|TRBV29-1|NA|few
TGCAGCGCCGCGATGACAGGTCTTATCAACACCATATATTTT
CSAAMTGLINTIYF
>TRBJ2-2|TRBV18|NA|few
TGTGCCAGCTCACCAGGCATACAGGAGAACACCGGGGAGCTGTTTTTT
CASSPGIQENTGELFF
>TRBJ2-7|TRBV29-1|TRBD2|many
TGCAGCGTTCTAGGGCACTACGGGACTAGCGGTTACGAGCAGTACTTC
CSVLGHYGTSGYEQYF
>TRBJ1-5|TRBV20-1|NA|many
TGCAGTGCTAGAGCGGCGATGGATCAGCCCCAGCATTTT
CSARAAMDQPQHF
>TRBJ2-1|TRBV30|TRBD1|many
TGTGCCTCCCGACAGGGAACCGATGAGCAGTTCTTC
CASRQGTDEQFF
>TRBJ2-5|TRBV14|NA|few
TGTGCCAGCAGCCGAGGTTTCGGGGAGACCCAGTACTTC
CASSRGFGETQYF
>TRBJ2-2|TRBV5-1|TRBD2|few
TGCGCCAGCAGCCCACTAGCGGGAGCTGACGGGGAGCTGTTTTTT
CASSPLAGADGELFF
>TRBJ1-6|TRBV4-1|NA|many
TGCGCCAGCAGCCAAGGCAACTTGAATTACTATAATTCACCCCTCCACTTT
CASSQGNLNYYNSPLHF
>TRBJ1-2|TRBV20-1|NA|NA
TGCAGTGCTAGAGTTCCGAGGTTCCGGGGCTACACCTTC
CSARVPRFRGYTF
>TRBJ2-5|TRBV7-6|NA|NA
TGTGCCAGCACCAAGATTGGGTTAGGAACTTTTCAAGAGACCCAGTACTTC
CASTKIGLGTFQETQYF
>TRBJ2-3|TRBV6-5|TRBD2|many
TGTGCCAGCAACTTACTAGCGGGAGTGAGTTATATTTGGGATACGCAGTATTTT
CASNLLAGVSYIWDTQYF
>TRBJ2-1|TRBV7-2|TRBD1|many
TGTGCCAGCAGCCCTACCGACAGGGTTAATGAGCAGTTCTTC
CASSPTDRVNEQFF
>TRBJ1-5|TRBV6-5|NA|many
TGTGCCAGCAGATTAGGGACACCCGGCTCTCAGCCCCAGCATTTT
CASRLGTPGSQPQHF
>TRBJ2-3|TRBV4-3|NA|many
TGCGCCAGCAGCCACACGAGCGGTGCGGGCACAGATACGCAGTATTTT
CASSHTSGAGTDTQYF
>TRBJ2-3|TRBV7-2|TRBD2|many
TGTGCCAGCAGCTTAGCAGCGGGAACTGCCACAGATACGCAGTATTTT
CASSLAAGTATDTQYF
>TRBJ1-1|TRBV13|TRBD1|NA
TGTGCCAGCAGCTTGAGGACAGGGATCGCTGAAGCTTTCTTT
CASSLRTGIAEAFF
>TRBJ2-5|TRBV6-2/TRBV6-3|TRBD2|few
TGTGCCAGCACCCCAACCCGGGGGGGCGGTTGGGGTTTAAGATCGCAAGAGACCCAGTACTTC
CASTPTRGGGWGLRSQETQYF
>TRBJ2-7|TRBV10-2|TRBD1|many
TGCGCCAGCAGAGTAACAGGGGGTCGCGGGCAGTACTTC
CASRVTGGRGQYF
>TRBJ1-3|TRBV27|NA|NA
TGTGCCAGCAGCTCGCTCGGACTGGACACCATATATTTT
CASSSLGLDTIYF
>TRBJ2-1|TRBV4-3|TRBD2|many
TGCGCCAGCAGCCGACGGACTAGCGGGATTTACAATGAGCAGTTCTTC
CASSRRTSGIYNEQFF
>TRBJ1-2|TRBV6-1|TRBD1|many
TGTGCCAGCAGTGGCCGGGACAGTTCTGGCTACACCTTC
CASSGRDSSGYTF
>TRBJ1-1|TRBV4-3|TRBD1|many
TGCGCCAGCAGCCAAGAGGCCGACAGGGGTGGTCCTAGGACTGAAGCTTTCTTT
CASSQEADRGGPRTEAFF